The subject of this entry is one T cell receptor beta chain. No antigen is known for it. This sample was included in a study of T cells in localized non-small cell lung cancer. V lost 11 bases to trimming and J lost 5 bases, with 12 bases between them. Per germline, CDR1 WNHNN and CDR2 SYGVQD (reference sequence). This CDR3 spans 11 amino acids. Study-level results: In the blood, greater T cell density corresponded to longer overall survival. The highest T cell clonality was in uninvolved adjacent lung, above tumor. When the top 100 tumor clones were examined, a median about 60 of them also appeared in the adjacent lung, which was paired and uninvolved. Sequencing, confined to only one tumor region, leaves heterogeneity possible.

Sequencing used immunoSEQ multiplex PCR; TCRdb keeps in-frame clones, though not all of them. The top ten hold over 1.5% of the sample, which has roughly 66,000 clones, almost 90% seen once. Sequences were derived from peripheral blood, sampled before any cancer treatment. This sequence joins TRBV10-1 and TRBJ1-2; D call uncertain. This sequence was found in a woman aged 35-70 years with stage I lung adenocarcinoma. DNA of the CDR3: TGCGCCTTTCGGACCTTTTATGGCTACACCTTC. Translation: CAFRTFYGYTF.